A single T cell receptor (beta chain) is shown here with its context. Its antigen is not identified. TCRdb ran MiXCR on the reads and lists one entry per CDR3 protein. The sample lists about 240,000 distinct CDR3 sequences; about 5.9% were seen once. The data were obtained in a study of T cell repertoires in cytomegalovirus infection. Study in general: Public TCR beta signatures indicated both CMV infection and matching HLA type. General observations from the study: Predominance within the ex vivo response was attributable to HLA-C-restricted CMV-specific TCR beta clonotypes. Cumulative frequency of public TCR beta families picked out carriers of CMV plus the relevant HLA.

V trimming: 5 bases; J trimming: 6 bases; junction bases outside the gene matches: 6. Germline assignment: CDR1 SGHDT and CDR2 YYEEEE. The CDR3 loop spans 16 amino acids. This TCR was sampled from a human donor in good health (CMV status not recorded). Some clones in this sample may be carry-over from other donors' samples. The chain is built from TRBV5-6 and TRBJ2-1; 15 bases map to TRBD2. The material sequenced was PBMCs. Here the CDR3 reads CASSRTSGGALNEQFF. CDR3 DNA: TGTGCCAGCAGTCGGACTAGCGGGGGGGCCCTCAATGAGCAGTTCTTC.